The present T cell receptor beta chain was sequenced within a study of blood T cell repertoires in COVID-19 (dated by TCRdb to the early 2020s). With regard to the full study: The collaborator samples originated in the United States, Italy and Spain and spanned the acute and convalescent phases of COVID-19. Samples were obtained from the ongoing ImmuneRACE study (first 160 participants) and from over a thousand subjects provided by 6 global collaborators. The sample metadata nearly always contained a de-identified subject ID, COVID-19 status, age in years and sex. Where HLA class I and class II types were available, the types were taken from metadata supplied by the sample provider, not from assay-based typing. The repertoires were made available in a free public database intended to serve as a resource for research on the immune response to SARS-CoV-2. Subjects who had been exposed to COVID-19, were actively infected with it, or had recovered from it provided the deeply sampled blood TCRbeta repertoires that made up the dataset. The prospective study material was composed of cDNA or gDNA derived from T cells, B-cell-depleted T cells, or PBMCs. Paper-wide results and their limitations: Clinical and demographic metadata were provided uncurated, with the amount varying by source and participant.

Details on this clone: Its antigen is unknown. There are no base qualities to consult, and no much larger clone falls within one base.

In Seattle, one collaborating source enrolled patients while the infection was active and tracked those patients longitudinally over the course of disease. Each collaborating institution followed its own protocols to collect whole blood in K2EDTA tubes. For TCRbeta analysis, collaborators shipped samples as frozen whole blood, isolated PBMCs, or DNA extracted from either of those sample types. TCRbeta CDR3 regions were amplified from genomic DNA using the immunoSEQ Assay, a bias-controlled multiplex PCR. The study's own analysis went as follows. The number of nucleated cells in each sample was estimated from the amplification of reference gene primers within the assay. To quantify the absolute abundance of each unique TCRbeta CDR3 rearrangement, sequence reads were collapsed and filtered. For each sample, productive Simpson clonality was calculated by taking the square root of Simpson's diversity index across productive rearrangements. Sourced from immuneACCESS, this table was stored by TCRdb with only in-frame sequences that have V and J called. A share of the clones is absent; for the studies checked, an unresolved V gene accounts for under half, and the remainder has no known explanation. For V, J and clone size, that table is used; D and trimming come from the DNA. The sample data list about 410,000 clones, and around 89% of these were observed just once. About 1.6% of the sample is in the top ten clones.

CDR1 and CDR2 are drawn from the germline V gene: SGHRS, YFSETQ. The CDR3 sequence holds 15 residues, the cysteine and phenylalanine included. Only CDR3 DNA is held: 45 bases, read in frame from base 1. V is cut back by 4 bases and J by 3 bases, with 8 bases in the junction unmatched. Sequenced material: peripheral blood. The TCR comes from a woman between 40 and 50 years old with COVID-19, enrolled during active disease. The chain joins TRBV5-1 to TRBJ2-7; TRBD1 matches 9 bases in the middle. DNA sequence: TGCGCCAGCAGCGATGGGACAGGGAAGCTCTACGAGCAGTACTTC. Translated, it reads CASSDGTGKLYEQYF.